The present entry profiles one T cell receptor (beta chain) with its context. Its antigen is as yet unknown. The CDR3 consists of 15 residues. CDR1 is SGHRS, CDR2 YFSETQ, per germline. The V gene lost 4 bases and the J gene lost 8 bases, with 19 bases spanning the gap. The entry originates in a study of a mutant IDH1 vaccine in newly diagnosed glioma. Study-level background: Patients received vaccination from 4-6 weeks after radiotherapy alone, or with temozolomide cycles. Treated individuals were roughly 62% male and 37.5% female, averaging roughly 44 years of age. Patients got radiotherapy, temozolomide, or both beforehand, and most got both.

TCRdb's table, derived via immunoSEQ multiplex PCR, lists solely in-frame clones and lacks some. The sample carries some 54,000 clones, more than 85% recorded once. Sample time point: week 11, during vaccination. In the vaccine, a single dose held 300 ug of the mutant IDH1 20-mer peptide, along with topical imiquimod. The chain joins TRBV5-1 to TRBJ1-5, with D perhaps TRBD1 (5 bases). This receptor was identified in a man in his fifties with glioma. The sequencing here drew on PBMCs, taken from a glioma patient whose treatment included an IDH1 peptide vaccine. The CDR3 DNA sequence: TGCGCCAGCAGCCCCCGGGGCAGCCCCTTGGAGCCCCAGCATTTT. Its translation is CASSPRGSPLEPQHF.